These T cell receptor beta chains were read from a single sample in a study of cytomegalovirus exposure and HLA in healthy donors. Sequenced by immunoSEQ multiplex PCR; TCRdb stores in-frame clones only, minus some. The repertoire has 130,000 to 150,000 clones, roughly 80% of them found once; the top ten carry under 3.5%. Specimen: PBMCs. These receptors were obtained from a woman in her twenties or thirties in good health and CMV-seronegative. The CDR3 runs from the conserved cysteine through the conserved F or W.

j_gene: TRBJ1-5; v_gene: TRBV6-5; CDR3aa: CASSSLNQPQHF
j_gene: TRBJ1-4; v_gene: TRBV29-1; CDR3aa: CSVADRAFHEKLFF
j_gene: TRBJ2-3; v_gene: TRBV5-1; CDR3aa: CASTPSREDGTDTQYF
j_gene: TRBJ2-3; v_gene: TRBV7-3; CDR3aa: CASSLTYVDTQYF
j_gene: TRBJ2-4; v_gene: TRBV28; CDR3aa: CASSPRLAGAKNIQYF
j_gene: TRBJ2-7; v_gene: TRBV15; CDR3aa: CATSRDQGTGRVYEQYF
j_gene: TRBJ1-4; v_gene: TRBV27; CDR3aa: CASCAEGAYEKLFF
j_gene: TRBJ2-7; v_gene: TRBV7-8; CDR3aa: CASSYGRDYEQYF
j_gene: TRBJ1-2; v_gene: TRBV12-5; CDR3aa: CASGLVVGDVYGYTF
j_gene: TRBJ2-7; v_gene: TRBV6-5; CDR3aa: CATGTGAYEQYF
j_gene: TRBJ2-1; v_gene: TRBV25-1; CDR3aa: CASSEGSSYNEQFF
j_gene: TRBJ2-1; v_gene: TRBV11-2; CDR3aa: CASSLAGGRSYNEQFF
j_gene: TRBJ2-6; v_gene: TRBV10-2; CDR3aa: CASSAGVLTGANVLTF
j_gene: TRBJ1-1; v_gene: TRBV9; CDR3aa: CASSPSRGGGLATEAFF
j_gene: TRBJ1-4; v_gene: TRBV4-3; CDR3aa: CASSQDSGREKLFF
j_gene: TRBJ2-1; v_gene: TRBV7-3; CDR3aa: CASSLGLAGNEQFF
j_gene: TRBJ2-1; v_gene: TRBV5-1; CDR3aa: CASIRDRGHNEQFF
j_gene: TRBJ2-1; v_gene: TRBV5-8; CDR3aa: CASSPEGVAGGSNDEQFF
j_gene: TRBJ2-1; v_gene: TRBV6-1; CDR3aa: CASSGTSGTGFNEQFF
j_gene: TRBJ2-1; v_gene: TRBV19; CDR3aa: CASSILTGGSGEQFF
j_gene: TRBJ1-6; v_gene: TRBV6-4; CDR3aa: CASSDEGARSPLHF
j_gene: TRBJ2-7; v_gene: TRBV7-8; CDR3aa: CASSSVRGQVFYEQYF